The next 23 T cell receptor beta chains were all read from a single sample in a study of blood T cell repertoires in COVID-19. The assay was immunoSEQ multiplex PCR, and TCRdb's table has in-frame clones only and misses some. The sample contains about 430,000 clones, around nine tenths of which appear only once. Input material: PBMCs or T cells enriched from blood (not recorded which). The origin of the receptors is a young woman who had been exposed to COVID-19.

The sample holds a few counts of this clone. The chain joins TRBV19 to TRBJ1-6, with a tentative D call TRBD1 (5 bases). Trimming left V 7 bases short and J 15 bases short, with 22 bases between. The CDR3 length is 14 residues. Germline V gene data show CDR1 as LNHDA and CDR2 as SQIVND (reference sequence). CDR3: CASTKGREGEDLHF. DNA for the CDR3: TGTGCCAGTACGAAGGGCAGGGAAGGGGAAGACCTCCACTTT. Using reference TRBV19 and TRBJ1-6 for the parts outside the CDR3, the full variable domain is DGGITQSPKYLFRKEGQNVTLSCEQNLNHDAMYWYRQDPGQGLRLIYYSQIVNDFQKGDIAEGYSVSREKKESFPLTVTSAQKNPTAFYLCASTKGREGEDLHFGNGTRLTVT.

The CDR3 coding sequence is TGTGCCAGCAGTCTACAATCGGGGGGCAGGGCAGATACGCAGTATTTT. This sequence encodes CASSLQSGGRADTQYF. This rearrangement joins TRBV6-2 or TRBV6-3 to TRBJ2-3; D is perhaps TRBD2 (7 bases). Germline V gene sequence: CDR1 MNHEY, CDR2 SVGEGT. With 5 bases removed from V and 4 bases from J, the gap between germline ends came to 19 bases. The CDR3 is made up of 16 amino acids.

The V call is TRBV6-5, the J call TRBJ2-2; 8 positions match TRBD1. Germline CDR1 MNHEY, CDR2 SVGAGI. The V and J ends lost 5 bases and 0 bases, in that order; junction bases with no gene match: 2. CDR3 length equals 15 residues. The CDR3 loop is CASSPQGANTGELFF. DNA of the CDR3: TGTGCCAGCAGTCCACAGGGGGCGAACACCGGGGAGCTGTTTTTT.

The chain is built from TRBV28 and TRBJ1-4; 8 bases align to TRBD1. Per the germline V gene, CDR1 is MDHEN and CDR2 is SYDVKM. J lost 4 bases, V lost 1 base, and 2 bases had no gene match. This CDR3 spans 15 amino acids. This CDR3 is CASSLLGQGNEKLFF. The CDR3 DNA follows: TGTGCCAGCAGTTTATTAGGACAGGGTAATGAAAAACTGTTTTTT.

The chain joins TRBV28 to TRBJ1-4, with 7 bases matching TRBD1. Germline V gives CDR1 MDHEN, CDR2 SYDVKM. The CDR3 has 17 amino acids. V lost 4 bases to trimming and J lost 2 bases; unmatched junction nucleotides: 10. The CDR3 protein is CASSSSGTADTNEKLFF. The CDR3 DNA follows: TGTGCCAGCAGTTCTTCCGGGACAGCTGATACTAATGAAAAACTGTTTTTT.

CDR3 region: CASSGSPGQGQGEQFF. The DNA of the CDR3 is TGTGCCAGCAGTGGATCTCCGGGACAGGGGCAAGGTGAGCAGTTCTTC. The chain links TRBV6-1 to TRBJ2-1; 10 bases fit TRBD1. Trimming took 4 bases from V and 9 from J; bases not matched to a gene: 12. This CDR3 is 16 amino acids long. CDR1 and CDR2 (germline): MNHNS, SASEGT.

The chain combines TRBV30 with TRBJ1-1; TRBD1 is a possible D gene (5 bases). CDR1 GTSNPN and CDR2 SVGIG come from the germline V gene (reference sequence). The CDR3 loop spans 15 amino acids. V was pared by 3 bases and J by 1 base, with 15 bases between. CDR3 DNA: TGTGCCTGGAGGTTCCCCGACAGAGAGAACACTGAAGCTTTCTTT. Protein: CAWRFPDRENTEAFF. The full variable domain, rest sourced from reference TRBV30 and TRBJ1-1, is SQTIHQWPATLVQPVGSPLSLECTVEGTSNPNLYWYRQAAGRGLQLLFYSVGIGQISSEVPQNLSASRPQDRQFILSSKKLLLSDSGFYLCAWRFPDRENTEAFFGQGTRLTVV.

The rearrangement joins TRBV3-1 (or the pseudogene TRBV3-2) to TRBJ1-1; 8 bases map to TRBD1. The CDR3 is 15 amino acids. Germline V CDR1 and CDR2: LGHDT, YNNKEL (reference sequence). The junction had 8 bases not matched to a gene; V was cut back by 6 bases and J by 2 bases. DNA for the CDR3: TGTGCCAGCAGTCATTATGGACAGGGTAACACTGAAGCTTTCTTT. This gives the protein CASSHYGQGNTEAFF.

The chain combines TRBV5-1 with TRBJ1-3, with 9 positions matching TRBD1. The germline gives CDR1 SGHRS, CDR2 YFSETQ. The CDR3 runs to 15 residues. The trim removed 3 bases at V and 1 base at J, leaving 2 bases unmatched. The chain's CDR3 is CASSSGTGSGNTIYF. DNA of the CDR3: TGCGCCAGCAGCTCCGGGACAGGGTCTGGAAACACCATATATTTT.

This rearrangement joins TRBV5-1 to TRBJ1-2; D remains unclear. From germline, CDR1 is SGHRS and CDR2 YFSETQ. Trimming removed 0 bases from V and 4 bases from J, with 7 bases in between. This CDR3 contains 13 residues. In nucleotides, the CDR3 is TGCGCCAGCAGCTTGGCCGAGGGCTATGGCTACACCTTC. Protein: CASSLAEGYGYTF.

J is TRBJ2-2 and V is TRBV9; tentative D call: TRBD2 (7 bases). This CDR3 is built from 16 residues. V was trimmed by 5 bases and J by 0 bases, leaving 14 bases between them. Per the germline V gene, CDR1 is SGDLS and CDR2 is YYNGEE. The CDR3 loop reads CASRAGGQANTGELFF. The CDR3 DNA sequence: TGTGCCAGCAGGGCCGGGGGGCAGGCGAACACCGGGGAGCTGTTTTTT.

The rearrangement links TRBV5-1 to TRBJ1-1, with 10 bases aligning to TRBD1. Per germline, CDR1 SGHRS and CDR2 YFSETQ. CDR3 length: 18 amino acids. Germline trimming cut 4 bases from V and 0 bases from J; bases unmatched to any gene: 12. Here the CDR3 DNA reads TGCGCCAGCAGCACCGGGACAGGGGACCCGTACCTGAACACTGAAGCTTTCTTT. This gives the protein CASSTGTGDPYLNTEAFF.

To note about this clone: One end of the junction does not line up with germline, which may come from a read error. The genes are TRBV7-7 and TRBJ2-7; D unclear. Looked up from germline, CDR1 is SSHAT and CDR2 is FNYEAQ (reference sequence). The CDR3 extends over 13 amino acids. The CDR3 protein is CASSSFDGYEQYF. DNA of the CDR3: TGTGCTAGCAGCTCCTTTGACGGGTACGAGCAGTACTTC.

This rearrangement joins TRBV28 to TRBJ2-4; D not resolved. The CDR3 is 13 residues long. From germline, CDR1 is MDHEN and CDR2 SYDVKM. Deletions cut 5 bases from V and 7 bases from J, with 12 bases between. CDR3 nucleotides: TGTGCCAGCAGTCCTCGAATCAGGAACATTCAGTACTTC. As protein: CASSPRIRNIQYF.

This rearrangement joins TRBV18 to TRBJ2-1; 8 bases agree with TRBD2. The CDR3 covers 18 residues. Germline V gene sequence: CDR1 KGHSH, CDR2 LQKENI. The ends lost 3 bases at V and 0 bases at J; junction bases unmatched: 10. The CDR3 coding sequence is TGTGCCAGCTCACCTCAAGCGGGAGTAGGGAGCTCCTACAATGAGCAGTTCTTC. The encoded protein is CASSPQAGVGSSYNEQFF. The full variable domain, with the rest looked up from reference TRBV18 and TRBJ2-1, is NAGVMQNPRHLVRRRGQEARLRCSPMKGHSHVYWYRQLPEEGLKFMVYLQKENIIDESGMPKERFSAEFPKEGPSILRIQQVVRGDSAAYFCASSPQAGVGSSYNEQFFGPGTRLTVL.

The rearrangement joins TRBV2 to TRBJ2-3, with a weak D call TRBD2 (5 bases). Germline assignment: CDR1 SNHLY and CDR2 FYNNEI. The CDR3 totals 13 residues. V lost 7 bases to trimming and J lost 7 bases, with 15 bases between them. CDR3 residues: CASTNYRGNTQYF. DNA of the CDR3: TGTGCCAGCACCAATTACCGAGGGAATACGCAGTATTTT.

This chain links TRBV7-6 with TRBJ1-2; 7 bases are shared with TRBD1. There are 15 residues in the CDR3. V lost 5 bases, J lost 7 bases, and 13 bases stayed unmatched. CDR1 is SGHVS, CDR2 FNYEAQ, per germline. CDR3 sequence: CASSPTGAAVGGYTF. In DNA, the CDR3 is TGTGCCAGCAGCCCTACAGGGGCCGCCGTCGGTGGCTACACCTTC.

The V call is TRBV7-9, the J call TRBJ1-4; 7 bases are shared with TRBD1. The CDR3 totals 14 residues. CDR1 is SEHNR, CDR2 FQNEAQ, per germline (reference sequence). V shed 5 bases and J 8 bases; nucleotides not matched to a gene: 8. In nucleotides, the CDR3 is TGTGCCAGCAGCGGCGACAGGGTGCAAGAAAAACTGTTTTTT. Amino acids: CASSGDRVQEKLFF.

This chain connects TRBV28 to TRBJ2-3, with 8 bases matching TRBD2. With V trimmed by 3 bases and J by 2 bases, 10 bases remained unmatched. This CDR3 is built from 17 residues. Germline CDR1 MDHEN, CDR2 SYDVKM. CDR3 loop: CASSFLSGGAVTDTQYF. The CDR3 DNA follows: TGTGCCAGCAGTTTCCTTTCGGGGGGGGCCGTCACAGATACGCAGTATTTT.

This chain uses TRBV30 with TRBJ2-7; TRBD1 aligns across 12 bases. The CDR3 spans 13 residues. The V segment lost 7 bases and the J segment 9 bases; nucleotides outside the gene matches: 10. The V gene's germline CDR1 is GTSNPN and CDR2 SVGIG (reference sequence). The CDR3, as DNA: TGTGCCTCGACCGGGACAGGGGGCGCGGGGCAGTACTTC. Translated, it gives CASTGTGGAGQYF.

This clone was detected only once. The V and J genes are TRBV28 and TRBJ2-7; 12 nucleotides match TRBD1. The germline V gene has CDR1 MDHEN and CDR2 SYDVKM. This CDR3 region has 14 residues. Germline trimming cut 5 bases from V and 3 bases from J; bases unmatched to any gene: 2. The CDR3, as DNA: TGTGCCAGCAGTGGGACAGGGGGCCTCTACGAGCAGTACTTC. This codes for CASSGTGGLYEQYF.

This chain links TRBV28 with TRBJ1-1; possibly TRBD1 for D (6 bases). This CDR3 has 13 residues. The V and J ends lost 1 base and 3 bases respectively, with 6 bases between them. In germline, CDR1 is MDHEN, CDR2 SYDVKM. The CDR3 region has the DNA TGTGCCAGCAGTTTATACAGGGACACTGAAGCTTTCTTT. The encoded protein is CASSLYRDTEAFF.

There are a few counts of this clone. The chain is built from TRBV4-1 and TRBJ2-7, with D possibly being TRBD2 (6 bases). Germline lookup yields CDR1 MGHRA and CDR2 YSYEKL. The CDR3 length is 15 residues. V was clipped by 0 bases and J by 3 bases, with 12 bases between them. The CDR3 DNA reads TGCGCCAGCAGCCAAGATGGGGGGACTGACTACGAGCAGTACTTC. This translates into CASSQDGGTDYEQYF.